Listed below are T cell receptor beta chains from one sample, sequenced in a study of blood T cell repertoires in COVID-19. Method: immunoSEQ multiplex PCR; TCRdb's copy keeps in-frame clones and lacks some. The sample holds 380,000 or so clones; around 89% are singletons and the top ten take 1% to 1.5%. The sequenced material came from peripheral blood. These TCRs come from a man aged 35 to 55 with acute or convalescent COVID-19. Both conserved end residues are part of each CDR3. The D gene is left open where the match is weak. Clone sizes are given selectively: once, few, many, or a class where the clone is expanded.

J: TRBJ2-1; D: .; size: .; V: TRBV9; CDR3: CASSVGGAYNEQFF; DNA: TGTGCCAGCAGCGTAGGCGGAGCTTACAATGAGCAGTTCTTC
J: TRBJ2-1; D: TRBD2; size: .; V: TRBV6-5; CDR3: CASSQASGGADEQFF; DNA: TGTGCCAGCAGCCAAGCTAGCGGGGGGGCGGATGAGCAGTTCTTC
J: TRBJ2-7; D: .; size: few; V: TRBV28; CDR3: CASSLYRSYEQYF; DNA: TGTGCCAGCAGTTTATACAGATCCTACGAGCAGTACTTC
J: TRBJ1-2; D: .; size: .; V: TRBV4-2; CDR3: CASSPDRNYGYTF; DNA: TGTGCCAGCAGCCCTGACAGAAACTATGGCTACACCTTC
J: TRBJ2-3; D: .; size: .; V: TRBV15; CDR3: CATSRGGRTQDTQYF; DNA: TGTGCCACCAGCAGGGGGGGGCGCACACAGGATACGCAGTATTTT
J: TRBJ2-7; D: TRBD2; size: .; V: TRBV30; CDR3: CASSGARDYYEQYF; DNA: TGTGCCAGCTCCGGGGCCCGGGACTACTACGAGCAGTACTTC
J: TRBJ2-7; D: TRBD2; size: .; V: TRBV9; CDR3: CASSLAGGPIYEQYF; DNA: TGTGCCAGCAGCTTAGCGGGGGGGCCGATTTACGAGCAGTACTTC
J: TRBJ2-7; D: TRBD2; size: .; V: TRBV4-3; CDR3: CASSQEVVAGGSEQYF; DNA: TGCGCCAGCAGCCAAGAGGTGGTAGCGGGGGGCTCCGAGCAGTACTTC
J: TRBJ2-7; D: .; size: .; V: TRBV15; CDR3: CATSKGRQGGLDEQYF; DNA: TGTGCCACCAGCAAGGGGAGACAGGGAGGTTTGGACGAGCAGTACTTC
J: TRBJ2-7; D: .; size: .; V: TRBV11-2; CDR3: CASSLGSLPGQYF; DNA: TGTGCCAGCAGCTTAGGGAGCCTTCCCGGGCAGTACTTC
J: TRBJ2-2; D: TRBD1; size: once; V: TRBV4-2; CDR3: CASSQGQGSNTGELFF; DNA: TGTGCCAGCAGCCAAGGACAGGGGTCGAACACCGGGGAGCTGTTTTTT
J: TRBJ1-1; D: .; size: .; V: TRBV7-9; CDR3: CASSSNGGEEAFF; DNA: TGTGCCAGCAGCTCTAACGGGGGAGAAGAAGCTTTCTTT
J: TRBJ2-1; D: TRBD1; size: .; V: TRBV9; CDR3: CASSVEGAYISYNEQFF; DNA: TGTGCCAGCAGCGTAGAGGGGGCCTACATAAGTTACAATGAGCAGTTCTTC
J: TRBJ2-2; D: TRBD1; size: .; V: TRBV18; CDR3: CASSPLSRGSGELFF; DNA: TGTGCCAGCTCACCACTATCCAGGGGGAGCGGGGAGCTGTTTTTT
J: TRBJ2-3; D: TRBD1; size: .; V: TRBV6-4; CDR3: CASSAGTGETDTQYF; DNA: TGTGCCAGCAGCGCCGGGACAGGGGAGACAGATACGCAGTATTTT
J: TRBJ1-1; D: TRBD1; size: .; V: TRBV11-2; CDR3: CASSLISIDRVEAEAFF; DNA: TGTGCCAGCAGCTTAATAAGTATTGACAGGGTTGAGGCTGAAGCTTTCTTT
J: TRBJ2-7; D: .; size: .; V: TRBV11-3; CDR3: CASSSGHSYEQYF; DNA: TGTGCCAGCAGCTCTGGACATTCCTACGAGCAGTACTTC
J: TRBJ2-1; D: .; size: .; V: TRBV7-3; CDR3: CASSSRGSSYNEQFF; DNA: TGTGCCAGCAGCTCCCGGGGTAGCTCCTACAATGAGCAGTTCTTC
J: TRBJ1-6; D: .; size: .; V: TRBV7-3; CDR3: CASGLSSYNSPLHF; DNA: TGTGCCAGCGGACTAAGCTCCTATAATTCACCCCTCCACTTT
J: TRBJ2-3; D: TRBD1; size: once; V: TRBV15; CDR3: CATSRDPGTGFTDTQYF; DNA: TGTGCCACCAGCAGAGATCCCGGGACAGGGTTTACAGATACGCAGTATTTT
J: TRBJ2-7; D: TRBD1; size: .; V: TRBV6-5; CDR3: CASMGTGAVNEQYF; DNA: TGTGCCAGCATGGGGACAGGGGCCGTAAACGAGCAGTACTTC
J: TRBJ2-1; D: TRBD2; size: .; V: TRBV4-3; CDR3: CASSQRASGQSSYNEQFF; DNA: TGCGCCAGCAGCCAACGAGCTAGCGGGCAGAGCTCCTACAATGAGCAGTTCTTC
J: TRBJ2-1; D: TRBD1; size: .; V: TRBV27; CDR3: CASSKILVDRGSYNEQFF; DNA: TGTGCCAGCAGTAAAATCCTCGTCGACAGGGGCTCCTACAATGAGCAGTTCTTC
J: TRBJ1-2; D: .; size: .; V: TRBV29-1; CDR3: CSVEAGELNYGYTF; DNA: TGCAGCGTTGAAGCAGGGGAACTCAACTATGGCTACACCTTC
J: TRBJ1-4; D: .; size: .; V: TRBV4-2; CDR3: CASSQDRQTNEKLFF; DNA: TGTGCCAGCAGCCAAGATAGACAGACTAATGAAAAACTGTTTTTT
J: TRBJ1-1; D: .; size: .; V: TRBV5-1; CDR3: CASSLPGTNAEAFF; DNA: TGCGCCAGCAGCTTACCCGGGACTAACGCTGAAGCTTTCTTT
J: TRBJ2-1; D: .; size: .; V: TRBV11-2; CDR3: CASSLDDQRDEQFF; DNA: TGTGCCAGCAGCTTAGATGATCAGCGAGATGAGCAGTTCTTC
J: TRBJ1-1; D: .; size: .; V: TRBV4-3; CDR3: CASSQEAYTEAFF; DNA: TGCGCCAGCAGCCAAGAGGCTTACACTGAAGCTTTCTTT
J: TRBJ2-2; D: TRBD2; size: .; V: TRBV18; CDR3: CASSLTSADTGELFF; DNA: TGTGCCAGCTCACTGACTAGCGCAGACACCGGGGAGCTGTTTTTT
J: TRBJ2-1; D: TRBD2; size: .; V: TRBV5-1; CDR3: CASSLAGGPAEQFF; DNA: TGCGCCAGCAGTCTAGCGGGAGGGCCGGCTGAGCAGTTCTTC
J: TRBJ2-7; D: TRBD1; size: .; V: TRBV4-3; CDR3: CASSQGQGSYEQYF; DNA: TGCGCCAGCAGCCAAGGACAGGGGTCCTACGAGCAGTACTTC
J: TRBJ2-2; D: TRBD1; size: .; V: TRBV2; CDR3: CASRGTGRTGELFF; DNA: TGTGCCAGCAGAGGGACAGGGCGGACCGGGGAGCTGTTTTTT
J: TRBJ2-5; D: TRBD1; size: .; V: TRBV5-6; CDR3: CASATGDVQETQYF; DNA: TGTGCCAGCGCGACAGGGGATGTCCAAGAGACCCAGTACTTC
J: TRBJ2-5; D: TRBD2; size: .; V: TRBV2; CDR3: CASSATSAQETQYF; DNA: TGTGCCAGCAGCGCGACTAGCGCACAAGAGACCCAGTACTTC
J: TRBJ2-5; D: .; size: .; V: TRBV27; CDR3: CASSRSAVASPRETQYF; DNA: TGTGCCAGCAGTAGGTCTGCCGTGGCTAGCCCTCGAGAGACCCAGTACTTC